These 14 T cell receptor beta chains came from one sample sequenced in a study of memory CD8 T cells in hepatitis C reinfection (dated 2017 in TCRdb). The time point label here, explained by the study, means: pre-reinfection, 55 to 20 weeks before reinfection detection. Sorted cells were sequenced directly ex vivo, with no in vitro expansion before TCR sequencing. The library was built by means of the immunoSEQ multiplex PCR assay. Not all clones reach the TCRdb copy of this immuneACCESS table, which keeps in-frame sequences only. Checked studies attribute under half of the gap to unresolved V genes and leave the rest unexplained. For this sample the table gives 45,000 to 65,000 clones, of which around nine tenths were detected only once. The leading ten clones occupy less than 1.2% of the sample. The material sequenced was naive CD8+ T cells sorted from blood. In the paper's terms, the cell subset or site label means: total naive CD8+CD45RO- T cells. These receptors were taken from a man aged 18-30 years with hepatitis C virus infection.

The chain couples TRBV7-9 to TRBJ2-1; TRBD1 aligns across 11 bases. V lost 5 bases and J lost 6; bases outside the gene matches: 12. This CDR3 contains 17 residues. Germline V gene lookup returns CDR1 SEHNR and CDR2 FQNEAQ (reference sequence). The CDR3 sequence is CASSAVPGTGGGNEQFF. CDR3 sequence (DNA): TGTGCCAGCAGCGCAGTCCCCGGGACAGGGGGAGGCAATGAGCAGTTCTTC.

The J gene is TRBJ2-1, the V gene TRBV5-4, with TRBD2 as a possible D gene (6 bases). There are 17 residues in the CDR3. V dropped 1 base and J dropped 5 bases, with 19 bases sitting between them. Per germline, CDR1 SGHNT and CDR2 YYREEE (reference sequence). In nucleotides, the CDR3 is TGTGCCAGCAGCTTGATCGGAACGGGACTGGCACACAATGAGCAGTTCTTC. It yields the protein CASSLIGTGLAHNEQFF.

This chain uses TRBV15 with TRBJ2-2; 10 bases are shared with TRBD1. This CDR3 is built from 15 residues. CDR1 LNHNV and CDR2 YYDKDF come from the germline V gene (reference sequence). The V segment lost 4 bases and the J segment 8 bases; nucleotides outside the gene matches: 7. The CDR3 coding sequence is TGTGCCACCAGCACGGGACAGGGGATTGGAGGGGAGCTGTTTTTT. Translated: CATSTGQGIGGELFF.

This chain uses TRBV4-1 with TRBJ2-5; D is possibly TRBD1 (6 bases). The V gene lost 3 bases and the J gene lost 5 bases, with 16 bases spanning the gap. The CDR3 totals 15 residues. Germline V gives CDR1 MGHRA, CDR2 YSYEKL. Here the CDR3 reads CASSQAPGHLETQYF. CDR3 coding DNA: TGCGCCAGCAGCCAGGCTCCGGGACACCTGGAGACCCAGTACTTC.

The CDR3: CAWSPGDNEQFF. The CDR3, as DNA: TGTGCCTGGAGTCCCGGAGACAATGAGCAGTTCTTC. This rearrangement joins TRBV30 to TRBJ2-1; D call uncertain. CDR1 GTSNPN and CDR2 SVGIG come from the germline V gene (reference sequence). This CDR3 has 12 amino acids. The V end lost 2 bases, the J end lost 5 bases, and 7 bases lay between the germline ends.

The chain employs TRBV7-9 and TRBJ2-2; TRBD2 matches at 13 bases. The CDR3 contains 18 residues. After removal of 6 bases from V and 0 bases from J, the junction contained 7 bases not matched to a gene. Germline values: CDR1 SEHNR, CDR2 FQNEAQ (reference sequence). This chain's CDR3 is CASSPWGLAGTNTGELFF. The CDR3 region has the DNA TGTGCCAGCAGTCCCTGGGGACTAGCGGGAACGAACACCGGGGAGCTGTTTTTT.

This sequence joins TRBV6-5 and TRBJ2-7, with a tentative D call TRBD1 (5 bases). Trimming cost V 0 bases and J 6 bases, with 9 bases left between them. Germline V gene sequence: CDR1 MNHEY, CDR2 SVGAGI. The CDR3 loop spans 13 amino acids. CDR3 in DNA: TGTGCCAGCAGTTACTCTGGTCAGGGCGAGCAGTACGTC. Translation gives CASSYSGQGEQYV.

The chain uses TRBV10-2 and TRBJ2-7; maybe TRBD2 (5 bases). CDR1 is WSHSY and CDR2 is SAAADI in the germline V gene. The ends were cut back, 0 bases at V and 4 bases at J, with 13 bases in the middle. The CDR3 extends over 15 amino acids. CDR3 sequence: CASSESVFGNYEQYF. The CDR3 DNA sequence: TGCGCCAGCAGTGAGTCAGTATTCGGGAATTACGAGCAGTACTTC.

The J gene is TRBJ2-1, the V gene TRBV4-3; 9 bases line up with TRBD2. J was trimmed by 9 bases and V by 0 bases; bases with no gene match: 6. This CDR3 has 15 residues. CDR1 is LGHNA, CDR2 YSLEER, per germline. Written as DNA, the CDR3 is TGCGCCAGCAGCCAAGAGGCGGGGGGGCCGAGTGAGCAGTTCTTC. Its protein product is CASSQEAGGPSEQFF.

The chain links TRBV5-4 to TRBJ2-1, with 8 bases that match TRBD2. There are 15 residues in the CDR3. Germline CDR1 SGHNT, CDR2 YYREEE (reference sequence). Losses at the gene ends were 4 bases for V and 1 base for J; bases not matched to a gene: 4. CDR3 region: CASSPAGGSYNEQFF. The CDR3 region has the DNA TGTGCCAGCAGCCCCGCGGGGGGATCCTACAATGAGCAGTTCTTC.

This clone showed up just a few times. In the same sample, other DNA sequences code for this CDR3. The V call is TRBV6-5, the J call TRBJ1-1; D call uncertain. V gave up 6 bases and J gave up 2 bases, with 7 bases separating them. CDR3 length: 12 residues. Germline values: CDR1 MNHEY, CDR2 SVGAGI. The CDR3 protein is CASSRGNTEAFF. The CDR3 DNA follows: TGTGCCAGCAGCCGCGGCAACACTGAAGCTTTCTTT.

The gene calls are TRBV7-9 and TRBJ2-2, with D unclear. CDR3 length: 15 residues. Trimming took 2 bases from V and 5 from J, leaving 12 bases between them. Germline V lookup: CDR1 SEHNR, CDR2 FQNEAQ (reference sequence). CDR3 bases: TGTGCCAGCAGCTTATACCCCGAGGAGACCGGGGAGCTGTTTTTT. This sequence encodes CASSLYPEETGELFF.

V gene TRBV6-5 combines with J gene TRBJ2-1; D is possibly TRBD2 (5 bases). Germline V CDR1 and CDR2: MNHEY, SVGAGI. The CDR3 has 11 residues. V lost 6 bases and J lost 9, with 9 bases in between. CDR3 in DNA: TGTGCCAGCAGCCTAGGGAGTGAGCAGTTCTTC. Translated, it gives CASSLGSEQFF.

This clone was observed a single time. This sequence joins TRBV6-6 and TRBJ1-5; 7 bases map to TRBD1. V was clipped by 5 bases and J by 6 bases; unmatched bases: 10. Germline CDR1 and CDR2: MNHNY and SVGAGI (reference sequence). The CDR3 length is 15 residues. The CDR3 DNA sequence: TGTGCCAGCAGTAATGACAGGGCGGTATTTCAGCCCCAGCATTTT. As protein: CASSNDRAVFQPQHF.